This TCR beta chain was documented in a study of OX40 agonist ivuxolimab in advanced cancers. Study summary: Partial responses were achieved by three patients: one hepatocellular carcinoma, two cutaneous melanoma.

The CDR3 extends over 13 amino acids. Trimming cost V 5 bases and J 3 bases, with 10 bases left between them. Germline-derived CDR1 and CDR2 are MGHDK and SYGVNS. This clone has only a few counts. Its antigen is unknown. Study-wide points: Both blood CD4+ and CD8+ T cells showed clonal growth by week 6 at 0.1 to 3.0 mg/kg.

Sequencing used immunoSEQ multiplex PCR; TCRdb keeps in-frame clones, though not all of them. The sample holds some 80,000 clones, approximately 90% seen once. The sample consisted of CD4+ or CD8+ T cells sorted from blood, taken in a trial of the OX40 agonist ivuxolimab. The sequence was collected from an adult with an advanced solid tumor such as melanoma, head and neck, liver or kidney cancer. The genes are TRBV25-1 and TRBJ2-5; D uncertain. CDR3 loop: CASSPAEKETQYF. The CDR3 DNA sequence: TGTGCCAGCAGTCCTGCAGAGAAAGAGACCCAGTACTTC.